The 26 T cell receptor beta chains below were found in one sample sequenced in a study of T cells after somatic rescue of genetic block. Repertoires were generated with immunoSEQ multiplex PCR, while TCRdb's copy carries only in-frame clones and drops some. This sample yields 100,000 to 120,000 clones, of which 85% to 95% are seen a single time; around 1.5% belongs to the top ten. The sequencing sample was made of peripheral blood mononuclear cells (PBMCs). The receptors come from a woman aged 18-35 years.

This clone came up a few times. CDR3 bases: TGTGCCAGCAGCGAACCTCCAGGAGGCTCCTATAATTCACCCCTCCACTTT. This sequence encodes CASSEPPGGSYNSPLHF. The chain uses TRBV7-9 and TRBJ1-6; D ambiguous. V was cut by 5 bases and J by 0 bases, with 14 bases left in between. The CDR3 contains 17 residues. Germline V lookup: CDR1 SEHNR, CDR2 FQNEAQ (reference sequence).

This clone occurred a few times. This chain joins TRBV7-2 and TRBJ1-6; 8 nucleotides align to TRBD1. This CDR3 spans 15 amino acids. The V and J ends lost 5 bases and 6 bases, in that order; junction bases with no gene match: 6. Germline loops: CDR1 SGHTA, CDR2 FQGNSA. CDR3 bases: TGTGCCAGCAGCCTCAGGGGGCAAAGTAATTCACCCCTCCACTTT. Protein product: CASSLRGQSNSPLHF. Full variable domain (rest looked up from reference TRBV7-2 and TRBJ1-6): GAGVSQSPSNKVTEKGKDVELRCDPISGHTALYWYRQSLGQGLEFLIYFQGNSAPDKSGLPSDRFSAERTGGSVSTLTIQRTQQEDSAVYLCASSLRGQSNSPLHFGNGTRLTVT.

V and J are TRBV7-9 and TRBJ2-1, with 11 bases lining up with TRBD2. Germline lookup yields CDR1 SEHNR and CDR2 FQNEAQ (reference sequence). The ends lost 6 bases at V and 4 bases at J; junction bases unmatched: 5. This CDR3 has 15 residues. CDR3 in amino acids: CASRLGTSGYNEQFF. CDR3 DNA sequence: TGTGCCAGCAGATTGGGGACTAGCGGATACAATGAGCAGTTCTTC.

This clone has just one count. The genes are TRBV5-4 and TRBJ1-1; 9 nucleotides line up with TRBD1. V dropped 4 bases and J dropped 2; count of bases not matched to a gene: 3. The length of the CDR3 is 14 residues. Germline V gene sequence: CDR1 SGHNT, CDR2 YYREEE (reference sequence). The CDR3 DNA is TGTGCCAGCAGCCGGGGACAGGGAAACACTGAAGCTTTCTTT. Protein product: CASSRGQGNTEAFF.

The genes are TRBV2 and TRBJ2-1; no clear D gene. CDR1 is SNHLY, CDR2 FYNNEI, per germline. The germline V and J ends were trimmed by 3 bases and 8 bases, with 14 bases remaining between them. The CDR3 sequence is 14 residues long. In DNA, the CDR3 is TGTGCCAGCAGTGAGAGAGACCGTCGGCATGAGCAGTTCTTC. This encodes CASSERDRRHEQFF.

The chain joins TRBV11-2 to TRBJ2-5; 12 bases line up with TRBD2. The junction had 10 bases not matched to a gene; V was cut back by 6 bases and J by 5 bases. The CDR3 extends over 16 amino acids. CDR1 is SGHAT, CDR2 FQNNGV, per germline. CDR3 sequence (DNA): TGTGCCAGCAGAAGCATTCAAGGGACTAGCGGGGAGACCCAGTACTTC. This sequence encodes CASRSIQGTSGETQYF.

The genes are TRBV4-1 and TRBJ2-7; the D gene is possibly TRBD1 (6 bases). Germline V gene data show CDR1 as MGHRA and CDR2 as YSYEKL. Trimming left V 1 base short and J 2 bases short, with 9 bases between. CDR3 size: 14 residues. The DNA of the CDR3 is TGCGCCAGCAGCCAAGGACAGGTCCCCTACGAGCAGTACTTC. It encodes CASSQGQVPYEQYF.

This chain links TRBV30 with TRBJ1-4; 8 bases map to TRBD1. Germline V CDR1 and CDR2: GTSNPN, SVGIG (reference sequence). V lost 4 bases to trimming and J lost 5 bases; unmatched junction nucleotides: 9. The CDR3 covers 15 residues. CDR3 amino acids: CAWTSADRVNEKLFF. Here the CDR3 DNA reads TGTGCCTGGACCTCCGCGGACAGGGTAAATGAAAAACTGTTTTTT.

The V and J genes are TRBV5-4 and TRBJ2-1; 8 nucleotides agree with TRBD2. Germline V gives CDR1 SGHNT, CDR2 YYREEE (reference sequence). V lost 0 bases and J lost 2; bases outside the gene matches: 1. This CDR3 has 15 amino acids. CDR3 amino acids: CASSLDGRAYNEQFF. CDR3 nucleotide sequence: TGTGCCAGCAGCTTGGACGGGAGGGCCTACAATGAGCAGTTCTTC.

The chain combines TRBV6-5 with TRBJ1-6; D may be TRBD1 (6 bases). CDR1 MNHEY and CDR2 SVGAGI come from the germline V gene. This CDR3 has 15 amino acids. V lost 6 bases and J 1 base, leaving 10 bases between the germline ends. Here the CDR3 DNA reads TGTGCCAGCAGACCCAGGGGTTCCTATAATTCACCCCTCCACTTT. It codes for CASRPRGSYNSPLHF.

The rearrangement uses TRBV7-8 and TRBJ2-3, with 7 bases identical to TRBD2. V trimming: 3 bases; J trimming: 4 bases; junction bases outside the gene matches: 10. CDR1 is SGHVS, CDR2 FQNEAQ, per germline. This CDR3 comprises 16 residues. The CDR3 bases are TGTGCCAGCAGCTTTCCTCGGCGGGGGATCGCAGATACGCAGTATTTT. It translates to CASSFPRRGIADTQYF.

The chain carries TRBV18 and TRBJ1-6; D is possibly TRBD1 (6 bases). This CDR3 contains 15 residues. The germline V gene has CDR1 KGHSH and CDR2 LQKENI. V gave up 2 bases and J gave up 10 bases, with 15 bases separating them. CDR3 region: CASSPAYRVFSPLHF. As DNA, the CDR3 is TGTGCCAGCTCACCAGCTTACAGGGTTTTCTCACCCCTCCACTTT.

This sequence joins TRBV18 and TRBJ1-5; D may be TRBD1 (6 bases). This CDR3 spans 14 amino acids. Germline values: CDR1 KGHSH, CDR2 LQKENI. The V and J ends lost 4 bases and 5 bases respectively, with 12 bases between them. In nucleotides, the CDR3 is TGTGCCAGCTCACTAGACAGGATCGATCAGCCCCAGCATTTT. It specifies CASSLDRIDQPQHF.

The V gene is TRBV13, the J gene TRBJ2-5; 10 nucleotides agree with TRBD2. The CDR3 runs 14 residues. V shed 4 bases and J 4 bases; nucleotides not matched to a gene: 3. The germline gives CDR1 PRHDT, CDR2 FYEKMQ (reference sequence). DNA of the CDR3: TGTGCCAGCAGCTCCCGGACTAGCGGAGAGACCCAGTACTTC. Protein: CASSSRTSGETQYF.

V gene TRBV7-7 combines with J gene TRBJ2-3; D unclear. Germline V CDR1 and CDR2: SSHAT, FNYEAQ (reference sequence). V shed 2 bases and J shed 4 bases, with 10 bases lying between them. The CDR3 is 14 residues long. CDR3 sequence (DNA): TGTGCCAGCAGCTTAACCTACCTGCCAGATACGCAGTATTTT. Protein: CASSLTYLPDTQYF.

The rearrangement uses TRBV21-1 and TRBJ1-1; the table's D call TRBD1 went unverified against the DNA. TRBV21-1 is noted as a pseudogene. This CDR3 region has 14 residues. CDR3 sequence reads: CASSKDRGVTEAFF. The CDR3 DNA sequence: TGTGCCAGCAGCAAGGACAGGGGTGTTACTGAAGCTTTCTTT.

The chain combines TRBV11-2 with TRBJ1-1, with TRBD1 matching over 7 bases. This CDR3 is built from 13 residues. CDR1 and CDR2 (germline): SGHAT, FQNNGV. V was clipped by 5 bases and J by 8 bases; unmatched bases: 8. As DNA, the CDR3 is TGTGCCAGCAGCGGCCCCGGACAGGTAGAAGCTTTCTTT. Translated, it gives CASSGPGQVEAFF.

The chain carries TRBV15 and TRBJ2-3; 11 bases map to TRBD2. V shed 0 bases and J 5 bases; nucleotides not matched to a gene: 7. The CDR3 totals 17 residues. Germline V gives CDR1 LNHNV, CDR2 YYDKDF (reference sequence). CDR3 sequence: CATSRDLAGGPRDTQYF. In DNA, the CDR3 is TGTGCCACCAGCAGAGATTTAGCGGGGGGGCCGAGAGATACGCAGTATTTT.

This clone was detected once. V and J are TRBV21-1 and TRBJ2-7; the tabulated D call, TRBD1, remains unverified against the DNA. TRBV21-1 is noted as a pseudogene. This CDR3 contains 15 residues. Here the CDR3 reads CASSNPDRALGEQYF. The CDR3 bases are TGTGCCAGCAGCAACCCGGACAGGGCCCTAGGCGAGCAGTACTTC.

The V and J genes are TRBV6-6 and TRBJ2-2; D perhaps matches TRBD2 (6 bases). This CDR3 spans 16 amino acids. Trimming took 0 bases from V and 4 from J, leaving 12 bases between them. In germline, CDR1 is MNHNY, CDR2 SVGAGI (reference sequence). The CDR3: CASSYSSGPSTGELFF. The CDR3 nucleotides read TGTGCCAGCAGTTACTCAAGCGGGCCTTCCACCGGGGAGCTGTTTTTT.

The chain uses TRBV7-2 and TRBJ1-1; D is ambiguous. Deletions cut 3 bases from V and 8 bases from J, with 10 bases between. Per the germline V gene, CDR1 is SGHTA and CDR2 is FQGNSA. The length of the CDR3 is 12 residues. CDR3 sequence reads: CASSLRTPEAFF. The CDR3 DNA follows: TGTGCCAGCAGCTTGAGGACTCCCGAAGCTTTCTTT.

This chain uses TRBV6-5 with TRBJ2-1, with D maybe TRBD1 (6 bases). The CDR3 is 14 amino acids. Between the trimmed V and J ends, which lost 2 bases and 5 bases, there was a span of 10 bases. Germline V lookup: CDR1 MNHEY, CDR2 SVGAGI. CDR3 region: CASSYDRWNNEQFF. For the CDR3, the DNA is TGTGCCAGCAGTTACGACAGGTGGAACAATGAGCAGTTCTTC.

The chain employs TRBV5-4 and TRBJ1-4; no definite D call. Trimming took off 1 base at V and 4 bases at J, with 11 bases between the two ends. Germline CDR1 reads SGHNT; CDR2 reads YYREEE (reference sequence). The CDR3 runs 15 residues. Here the CDR3 reads CASSLSGIHNEKLFF. CDR3 coding DNA: TGTGCCAGCAGCTTGTCCGGGATCCATAATGAAAAACTGTTTTTT.

The J gene is TRBJ1-1, the V gene TRBV10-3; 8 positions match TRBD1. This CDR3 is built from 16 residues. The V and J ends lost 4 bases and 3 bases, in that order; junction bases with no gene match: 10. Per germline, CDR1 ENHRY and CDR2 SYGVKD. CDR3 nucleotide sequence: TGTGCCATCAGTGGACAGGGGCCGAGGGGGGACACTGAAGCTTTCTTT. Translation: CAISGQGPRGDTEAFF.

This chain links TRBV7-9 with TRBJ2-2; maybe TRBD2 (6 bases). Deletions cut 5 bases from V and 2 bases from J, with 24 bases between. The V gene's germline CDR1 is SEHNR and CDR2 FQNEAQ (reference sequence). The CDR3 extends over 19 amino acids. The CDR3: CASSPRPTGGPENTGELFF. In nucleotides, the CDR3 is TGTGCCAGCAGCCCCAGGCCCACCGGGGGACCGGAAAACACCGGGGAGCTGTTTTTT.

V usage is TRBV27 and J usage is TRBJ2-3, with no clear D. This CDR3 has 16 amino acids. Trimming shortened V by 5 bases and J by 0 bases, and 15 bases separated the two germline ends. Germline CDR1 MNHEY, CDR2 SMNVEV (reference sequence). CDR3 residues: CASSRSLTSSTDTQYF. DNA of the CDR3: TGTGCCAGCAGTCGTAGCCTTACTTCTAGCACAGATACGCAGTATTTT.